A selection of T cell receptor beta chains follows, all from one sample in a study of blood T cell repertoires in COVID-19. Some clones are missing from TCRdb's copy, which holds only in-frame ones; the method was immunoSEQ multiplex PCR. The table has 30,000 or so clones, roughly 86% seen once. Sequenced: peripheral blood. These receptors all come from an elderly man with active or convalescent COVID-19. The CDR3 runs from the conserved cysteine through the conserved F or W. The D gene is left open where the match is weak. Size tells how often a clone was seen (once, few, many) or the class of an expanded clone, and some rows leave it out.

D	V	size	J	DNA	CDR3
.	TRBV15	.	TRBJ2-1	TGTGCCACCAGCAGAGATCGTAATGAGCAGTTCTTC	CATSRDRNEQFF
TRBD1	TRBV11-3	.	TRBJ1-1	TGTGCCAGCAGCCCCCAGGGGGGGAACACTGAAGCTTTCTTT	CASSPQGGNTEAFF
.	TRBV24-1	.	TRBJ2-7	TGTGCCACCAGTGATTCCAGGGGATGGGACAACTACGAGCAGTACTTC	CATSDSRGWDNYEQYF
TRBD2	TRBV11-2	.	TRBJ2-3	TGTGCCAGCAGCTTTGGACTAGCGGTTCAAGGTACGCAGTATTTT	CASSFGLAVQGTQYF
TRBD1	TRBV19	few	TRBJ2-7	TGTGCCAGTAGCCCAGGGACAGGTTCCGAGCAGTACTTC	CASSPGTGSEQYF
.	TRBV18	.	TRBJ2-7	TGTGCCAGCTCACCTGTCCAGGGAGGTGGCGAGCAGTACTTC	CASSPVQGGGEQYF
TRBD2	TRBV9	.	TRBJ2-2	TGTGCCAGCAGCCCGAGAATAGCGGGTCTAGTCGGGGAGCTGTTTTTT	CASSPRIAGLVGELFF
.	TRBV5-6	.	TRBJ1-3	TGTGCCAGCACCTCCTGGACTTCGGGGACTGGAAACACCATATATTTT	CASTSWTSGTGNTIYF
TRBD2	TRBV9	.	TRBJ2-2	TGTGCCAGCAGCGTAGATAGCGGGAGAACCGGGGAGCTGTTTTTT	CASSVDSGRTGELFF
TRBD2	TRBV24-1	.	TRBJ2-1	TGTGCCGCTAGCGGGACTCGATACAATGAGCAGTTCTTC	CAASGTRYNEQFF
.	TRBV24-1	large	TRBJ1-5	TGTGCCACCAGTGATTTGTCCATTAATCAGCCCCAGCATTTT	CATSDLSINQPQHF
TRBD1	TRBV24-1	.	TRBJ2-1	TGTGCCACCAGTGACCATGCTAACAGGGGATCCTACAATGAGCAGTTCTTC	CATSDHANRGSYNEQFF
.	TRBV18	.	TRBJ2-4	TGTGCCAGCTCATCTCGTCGGGACATGGGCAAAAACATTCAGTACTTC	CASSSRRDMGKNIQYF
TRBD1	TRBV19	.	TRBJ1-2	TGTGCCAGTCGAACAGGGGGAGGCTACACCTTC	CASRTGGGYTF
.	TRBV19	.	TRBJ1-2	TGTGCCAGTAGTACCAGGCCCTCCCTCTATGGCTACACCTTC	CASSTRPSLYGYTF
.	TRBV5-6	.	TRBJ2-7	TGTGCCAGCAGCTTGGGGCTTCCATACGAGCAGTACTTC	CASSLGLPYEQYF
TRBD2	TRBV19	.	TRBJ2-5	TGTGCCAGTAAATTGGGAGGTCTAGCGGTAGAGACCCAGTACTTC	CASKLGGLAVETQYF
TRBD2	TRBV7-3	.	TRBJ2-3	TGTGCCAGCAGCGTCGGGGGACTAGCTTTTGGAGATACGCAGTATTTT	CASSVGGLAFGDTQYF
.	TRBV7-7	.	TRBJ2-1	TGTGCTAGCAGCGCCGCAGGCGGAGGTCTAAGCTCCTACAATGAGCAGTTCTTC	CASSAAGGGLSSYNEQFF
TRBD2	TRBV10-3	.	TRBJ2-1	TGTGCCATCAGATTGACTAGCGGGACAATCAATGAGCAGTTCTTC	CAIRLTSGTINEQFF
TRBD2	TRBV24-1	.	TRBJ2-4	TGTGCCACCAGTGATTCGGTGGGGGGGTGGGAAAACATTCAGTACTTC	CATSDSVGGWENIQYF
.	TRBV30	.	TRBJ1-1	TGTGCCTCCCAAGGAGAGGTCAACACTGAAGCTTTCTTT	CASQGEVNTEAFF
TRBD2	TRBV7-2	few	TRBJ2-1	TGTGCCAGCAGCTTAGGGGGAGGGATCTACAATGAGCAGTTCTTC	CASSLGGGIYNEQFF
.	TRBV6-5	.	TRBJ2-5	TGTGCCAGCAGTTACGGTCAGAAAGAGACCCAGTACTTC	CASSYGQKETQYF
TRBD1	TRBV7-9	few	TRBJ2-2	TGTGCCAGCAGCCCCCCCGGACAGGCCAACACCGGGGAGCTGTTTTTT	CASSPPGQANTGELFF
TRBD1	TRBV11-2	.	TRBJ1-5	TGTGCCAGCAGCCCCTCGGACAGGAATCAGCCCCAGCATTTT	CASSPSDRNQPQHF
.	TRBV4-2	.	TRBJ2-1	TGTGCCAGCAGCCCACTGGCGGTAAGCTCCTACAATGAGCAGTTCTTC	CASSPLAVSSYNEQFF
TRBD2	TRBV28	.	TRBJ2-7	TGTGCCAGCAGTCCCATACTAGCGGGAGTCTACGAGCAGTACTTC	CASSPILAGVYEQYF
TRBD2	TRBV4-3	.	TRBJ2-7	TGCGCCAGCAGCCAAGGGGCGACTAGCGGAGTGAGGGAGCAGTACTTC	CASSQGATSGVREQYF
TRBD1	TRBV2	.	TRBJ1-1	TGTGCCAGCAAGGCAGGGGGAATGAACACTGAAGCTTTCTTT	CASKAGGMNTEAFF
TRBD2	TRBV27	few	TRBJ2-7	TGTGCCAGCAGGGCGGGAGCGGGACGCCGGCAGTACTTC	CASRAGAGRRQYF
.	TRBV24-1	.	TRBJ1-5	TGTGCCACCAGTGACCCAGGACAGAATCAGCCCCAGCATTTT	CATSDPGQNQPQHF
.	TRBV5-1	.	TRBJ2-2	TGCGCCAGCAGCAGTAGCGGTTCGAACACCGGGGAGCTGTTTTTT	CASSSSGSNTGELFF
TRBD2	TRBV7-9	medium-sized	TRBJ2-1	TGTGCCAGCAGCTTAACTAGCGGGAAACGGGGGCCTGGCAATGAGCAGTTCTTC	CASSLTSGKRGPGNEQFF
.	TRBV23-1	.	TRBJ1-5	TGCGCCAGCAGTCAGGGAGATCAGCCCCAGCATTTT	CASSQGDQPQHF
TRBD2	TRBV4-3	few	TRBJ2-1	TGCGCCAGCAGCCAATCAATGAGCGGCCTAGCGGTGAATGAGCAGTTCTTC	CASSQSMSGLAVNEQFF
TRBD1	TRBV5-6	.	TRBJ1-6	TGTGCCAGCAGCTTAAAGACAGGGAGGCCGAACTCACCCCTCCACTTT	CASSLKTGRPNSPLHF
TRBD2	TRBV11-3	.	TRBJ2-5	TGTGCCAGCAGCTTAGCTAGCGGTGGGGACCAGGGGACCCAGTACTTC	CASSLASGGDQGTQYF
TRBD2	TRBV19	.	TRBJ2-7	TGTGCCACCCGGACTAGCGGGAGCTACGAGCAGTACTTC	CATRTSGSYEQYF
TRBD2	TRBV10-3	few	TRBJ2-1	TGTGCCATCAGTGAGTCGGCTTGGACGGGAGGGAACAATGAGCAGTTCTTC	CAISESAWTGGNNEQFF
TRBD1	TRBV6-1	once	TRBJ1-2	TGTGCCAGCAGTGAAGCGTCCGGACAGGGGTACTATGGCTACACCTTC	CASSEASGQGYYGYTF
.	TRBV28	.	TRBJ2-1	TGTGCCAGCAGTTTAAAGACCCGACGCGGTGAGCAGTTCTTC	CASSLKTRRGEQFF
TRBD1	TRBV3-1/TRBV3-2	.	TRBJ1-1	TGTGCCAGCAGCCAAAGGGGACAGCCGAACACTGAAGCTTTCTTT	CASSQRGQPNTEAFF
TRBD2	TRBV5-4	.	TRBJ2-3	TGTGCCAGCAGCTTGGATATAGCGGGGGACACAGATACGCAGTATTTT	CASSLDIAGDTDTQYF